What follows are 29 T cell receptor beta chains derived from one specimen sequenced in a study of blood T cell repertoires in COVID-19. Produced via immunoSEQ multiplex PCR; TCRdb's table is partial and in-frame only. Of about 250,000 clones listed, about nine tenths are singletons. The source material was PBMCs or T cells enriched from blood (not recorded which). These receptors all stem from a woman aged 50 to 65 who had recovered from COVID-19.

This clone was seen once. This chain connects TRBV28 to TRBJ2-7; D is possibly TRBD2 (6 bases). The CDR3 has 14 amino acids. The germline V and J ends were trimmed by 7 bases and 3 bases, with 16 bases remaining between them. Germline V lookup: CDR1 MDHEN, CDR2 SYDVKM. The CDR3 reads CASKMAGSDYEQYF. The CDR3 coding sequence is TGTGCCAGCAAGATGGCCGGGAGTGACTACGAGCAGTACTTC. The whole variable domain, filled in from reference TRBV28 and TRBJ2-7, reads DVKVTQSSRYLVKRTGEKVFLECVQDMDHENMFWYRQDPGLGLRLIYFSYDVKMKEKGDIPEGYSVSREKKERFSLILESASTNQTSMYLCASKMAGSDYEQYFGPGTRLTVT.

The chain joins TRBV18 to TRBJ1-5; D might be TRBD1 (5 bases). The CDR3 extends over 13 amino acids. Trimming took off 2 bases at V and 6 bases at J, with 8 bases between the two ends. Germline V gene sequence: CDR1 KGHSH, CDR2 LQKENI. CDR3 DNA sequence: TGTGCCAGCTCACCATCAGGGTCTCAGCCCCAGCATTTT. This translates into CASSPSGSQPQHF.

The rearrangement links TRBV28 to TRBJ2-5; 10 bases map to TRBD1. The junction had 4 bases not matched to a gene; V was cut back by 7 bases and J by 5 bases. The CDR3 length is 13 residues. Germline CDR1 MDHEN, CDR2 SYDVKM. CDR3 DNA sequence: TGTGCCAGCAAGACAGGGGGCGAGGAGACCCAGTACTTC. Its translation is CASKTGGEETQYF.

The rearrangement joins TRBV6-5 to TRBJ2-3, with D perhaps matching TRBD2 (5 bases). Between the trimmed V and J ends, which lost 4 bases and 5 bases, there was a span of 10 bases. Germline V gene sequence: CDR1 MNHEY, CDR2 SVGAGI. The CDR3 sequence is 13 residues long. This CDR3 reads CASSSDRGDTQYF. The CDR3 DNA follows: TGTGCCAGCAGTTCGGACCGGGGAGATACGCAGTATTTT.

The chain joins TRBV27 to TRBJ2-1, with 8 nucleotides matching TRBD2. J was trimmed by 5 bases and V by 5 bases; bases with no gene match: 8. The CDR3 extends over 15 amino acids. CDR1 MNHEY and CDR2 SMNVEV come from the germline V gene (reference sequence). The CDR3 reads CASSRRTSHDNEQFF. The CDR3 DNA reads as TGTGCCAGCAGTCGAAGGACTAGCCATGACAATGAGCAGTTCTTC.

This sequence joins TRBV30 and TRBJ1-6; no definite D call. V dropped 0 bases and J dropped 0 bases, with 6 bases sitting between them. The CDR3 covers 15 residues. Germline V gene lookup returns CDR1 GTSNPN and CDR2 SVGIG (reference sequence). The CDR3 region has the DNA TGTGCCTGGAGTGTACTGAGCTCCTATAATTCACCCCTCCACTTT. Residues: CAWSVLSSYNSPLHF. The full variable domain, its missing parts supplied by reference TRBV30 and TRBJ1-6, is SQTIHQWPATLVQPVGSPLSLECTVEGTSNPNLYWYRQAAGRGLQLLFYSVGIGQISSEVPQNLSASRPQDRQFILSSKKLLLSDSGFYLCAWSVLSSYNSPLHFGNGTRLTVT.

The genes are TRBV11-1 and TRBJ1-3, with a possible D match to TRBD1 (6 bases). V dropped 4 bases and J dropped 0 bases, with 10 bases sitting between them. This CDR3 region has 15 residues. Germline V CDR1 and CDR2: SGHAT, FQDESV (reference sequence). The CDR3 coding sequence is TGTGCCAGCAGCTATGACAGGAACTCTGGAAACACCATATATTTT. It codes for CASSYDRNSGNTIYF.

This sequence joins TRBV28 and TRBJ2-1; 7 bases match TRBD1. The CDR3 runs 18 residues. Germline V gene data show CDR1 as MDHEN and CDR2 as SYDVKM. After removal of 2 bases from V and 8 bases from J, the junction contained 18 bases not matched to a gene. The CDR3 DNA reads as TGTGCCAGCAGTTTAATCACTGGGTCAGGGGGTCCCGTAGATGAGCAGTTCTTC. Translation: CASSLITGSGGPVDEQFF.

The chain couples TRBV6-2 or TRBV6-3 to TRBJ2-6; the match to TRBD2 covers 13 bases. This CDR3 has 18 amino acids. V gave up 3 bases and J gave up 4 bases; unmatched junction bases: 6. CDR1 is MNHEY, CDR2 SVGEGT, per germline. The DNA for the CDR3 is TGTGCCAGCAGTTATACTAGCGGGAGGGCCGTGGGGGCCAACGTCCTGACTTTC. Its translation is CASSYTSGRAVGANVLTF.

The CDR3 here is CASSRNSDRAFEAFF. CDR3 DNA sequence: TGTGCCAGCAGCCGTAACTCGGACAGGGCTTTTGAAGCTTTCTTT. The V call is TRBV6-5, the J call TRBJ1-1; 8 bases agree with TRBD1. Germline assignment: CDR1 MNHEY and CDR2 SVGAGI. Unmatched junction bases numbered 13, after V lost 6 bases and J lost 7 bases. The CDR3 has 15 residues.

This sequence joins TRBV5-1 and TRBJ2-1; 10 bases fit TRBD2. CDR1 is SGHRS, CDR2 YFSETQ, per germline. The CDR3 contains 16 residues. The ends lost 4 bases at V and 7 bases at J; junction bases unmatched: 11. The CDR3 spells CASSNPGLARANEQFF. The DNA of the CDR3 is TGCGCCAGCAGCAATCCGGGACTAGCGAGGGCTAATGAGCAGTTCTTC.

The V gene is TRBV27, the J gene TRBJ1-4; D is undetermined. V lost 4 bases and J lost 7, with 10 bases in between. This CDR3 is 13 amino acids long. The germline V gene encodes CDR1 MNHEY and CDR2 SMNVEV (reference sequence). In DNA form, the CDR3 reads TGTGCCAGCAGTTCCCGAGAGGGTGAAAAACTGTTTTTT. This sequence encodes CASSSREGEKLFF. Complete variable domain (other parts from reference TRBV27 and TRBJ1-4): EAQVTQNPRYLITVTGKKLTVTCSQNMNHEYMSWYRQDPGLGLRQIYYSMNVEVTDKGDVPEGYKVSRKEKRNFPLILESPSPNQTSLYFCASSSREGEKLFFGSGTQLSVL.

This chain connects TRBV5-1 to TRBJ2-7; 8 nucleotides agree with TRBD2. The CDR3 spans 13 residues. J was trimmed by 5 bases and V by 7 bases; bases with no gene match: 8. Germline-derived CDR1 and CDR2 are SGHRS and YFSETQ. The CDR3 nucleotides are TGCGCCAGCTGCCCGGGACTAGTAGACGAGCAGTACTTC. Residues: CASCPGLVDEQYF.

The rearrangement uses TRBV6-5 and TRBJ1-6, with TRBD1 matching 7 bases. From germline, CDR1 is MNHEY and CDR2 SVGAGI. CDR3 size: 13 residues. After removal of 8 bases from V and 6 bases from J, the junction contained 4 bases not matched to a gene. The CDR3 sequence is CASHRDSNSPLHF. The CDR3 DNA follows: TGTGCCAGCCACAGGGACAGTAATTCACCCCTCCACTTT.

This clone was observed a few times. The V gene is TRBV3-1 (or the pseudogene TRBV3-2), the J gene TRBJ2-2; 7 bases agree with TRBD2. The CDR3 is 15 residues long. The germline V gene has CDR1 LGHDT and CDR2 YNNKEL (reference sequence). The ends lost 5 bases at V and 4 bases at J; junction bases unmatched: 7. The CDR3 loop is CASSGRAGVTGELFF. DNA of the CDR3: TGTGCCAGCAGCGGACGGGCGGGAGTCACCGGGGAGCTGTTTTTT.

The V gene is TRBV5-1, the J gene TRBJ2-3; possibly TRBD2 for D (6 bases). The CDR3 runs to 16 residues. V was pared by 0 bases and J by 0 bases, with 11 bases between. The V gene's germline CDR1 is SGHRS and CDR2 YFSETQ. CDR3 DNA: TGCGCCAGCAGCTTGGTCGGTCTAGCGAGCACAGATACGCAGTATTTT. Residues: CASSLVGLASTDTQYF. The full variable domain, completed using reference TRBV5-1 and TRBJ2-3, is KAGVTQTPRYLIKTRGQQVTLSCSPISGHRSVSWYQQTPGQGLQFLFEYFSETQRNKGNFPGRFSGRQFSNSRSEMNVSTLELGDSALYLCASSLVGLASTDTQYFGPGTRLTVL.

The chain couples TRBV4-1 to TRBJ1-2, with TRBD1 identical over 9 bases. Looked up from germline, CDR1 is MGHRA and CDR2 is YSYEKL. Germline trimming cut 1 base from V and 7 bases from J; bases unmatched to any gene: 4. This CDR3 spans 14 amino acids. The CDR3 reads CASSQGDRASGYTF. CDR3 DNA sequence: TGCGCCAGCAGCCAAGGGGACAGGGCAAGTGGCTACACCTTC.

The chain recombines TRBV3-1 (or the pseudogene TRBV3-2) with TRBJ1-5; D ambiguous. Trimming removed 3 bases from V and 2 bases from J, with 5 bases in between. The germline V gene has CDR1 LGHDT and CDR2 YNNKEL (reference sequence). The CDR3 length is 13 residues. Here the CDR3 reads CASSQQGNQPQHF. The CDR3 DNA follows: TGTGCCAGCAGCCAGCAGGGCAATCAGCCCCAGCATTTT.

The genes are TRBV5-1 and TRBJ2-1, with 7 positions matching TRBD2. Germline loops: CDR1 SGHRS, CDR2 YFSETQ. The CDR3 is made up of 13 amino acids. V lost 4 bases to trimming and J lost 8 bases; unmatched junction nucleotides: 6. CDR3 residues: CASSLRLAHEQFF. The DNA for the CDR3 is TGCGCCAGCAGCCTCAGACTAGCCCATGAGCAGTTCTTC.

The chain is built from TRBV30 and TRBJ2-1, with 7 bases identical to TRBD2. This CDR3 is built from 14 residues. The trim removed 0 bases at V and 2 bases at J, leaving 1 base unmatched. CDR1 and CDR2 (germline): GTSNPN, SVGIG (reference sequence). In DNA form, the CDR3 reads TGTGCCTGGAGTGTAGGGACTACCTACAATGAGCAGTTCTTC. It yields the protein CAWSVGTTYNEQFF. The complete variable domain, with remaining parts taken from reference TRBV30 and TRBJ2-1, reads SQTIHQWPATLVQPVGSPLSLECTVEGTSNPNLYWYRQAAGRGLQLLFYSVGIGQISSEVPQNLSASRPQDRQFILSSKKLLLSDSGFYLCAWSVGTTYNEQFFGPGTRLTVL.

This clone was counted a single time. V usage is TRBV11-2 and J usage is TRBJ1-4, with 7 bases aligning to TRBD1. Trimming cost V 5 bases and J 8 bases; bases outside gene matches: 8. Germline V CDR1 and CDR2: SGHAT, FQNNGV. The CDR3 covers 14 residues. CDR3: CASSLVTGQEKLFF. CDR3 nucleotide sequence: TGTGCCAGCAGCCTCGTGACAGGGCAGGAAAAACTGTTTTTT.

This chain joins TRBV27 and TRBJ2-7; D remains ambiguous. CDR1 is MNHEY and CDR2 is SMNVEV in the germline V gene (reference sequence). Trimming took off 8 bases at V and 0 bases at J, with 11 bases between the two ends. CDR3 length equals 13 residues. CDR3 region: CASAKTASYEQYF. Here the CDR3 DNA reads TGTGCCAGCGCGAAAACTGCCTCCTACGAGCAGTACTTC.

The rearrangement links TRBV7-9 to TRBJ2-7; a possible D gene is TRBD1 (6 bases). Germline V CDR1 and CDR2: SEHNR, FQNEAQ (reference sequence). The CDR3 covers 16 residues. The V end lost 5 bases, the J end lost 0 bases, and 17 bases lay between the germline ends. The CDR3 region is CASSPTGTSYSYEQYF. CDR3 coding DNA: TGTGCCAGCAGCCCGACCGGGACATCTTACTCCTACGAGCAGTACTTC.

In the case of this clone: Other nucleotide sequences from this sample produce the same CDR3. The J gene is TRBJ2-3, the V gene TRBV5-1, with D possibly matching TRBD1 (5 bases). V lost 0 bases to trimming and J lost 3 bases, with 8 bases between them. The CDR3 sequence is 14 residues long. CDR1 is SGHRS and CDR2 is YFSETQ in the germline V gene. The CDR3 DNA follows: TGCGCCAGCAGCTTGGAAGGGGCAACAGATACGCAGTATTTT. Translating gives CASSLEGATDTQYF.

The chain is built from TRBV27 and TRBJ1-1, with 11 bases fitting TRBD1. With V trimmed by 8 bases and J by 3 bases, 8 bases remained unmatched. Germline CDR1 reads MNHEY; CDR2 reads SMNVEV (reference sequence). The CDR3 loop spans 15 amino acids. The CDR3 region has the DNA TGTGCCAGCCGCGGACAGGGGGCGAAGGACACTGAAGCTTTCTTT. As protein: CASRGQGAKDTEAFF.

V usage is TRBV3-1 (or the pseudogene TRBV3-2) and J usage is TRBJ2-5; a possible D gene is TRBD2 (6 bases). CDR1 and CDR2 (germline): LGHDT, YNNKEL (reference sequence). Trimming shortened V by 8 bases and J by 1 base, and 14 bases separated the two germline ends. This CDR3 is built from 14 residues. The CDR3 here is CASGLAEIQETQYF. The CDR3 nucleotides read TGTGCCAGCGGGTTAGCGGAGATCCAAGAGACCCAGTACTTC.

A word on this clone: This sample also contains other DNA sequences that code for the same CDR3. This rearrangement joins TRBV28 to TRBJ1-5, with 7 bases matching TRBD1. This CDR3 comprises 14 residues. The germline CDR1 and CDR2 sequences are MDHEN and SYDVKM. The V and J ends lost 7 bases and 0 bases, in that order; junction bases with no gene match: 3. The DNA of the CDR3 is TGTGCCAGCACCTCAGGGGGTAGCAATCAGCCCCAGCATTTT. This sequence encodes CASTSGGSNQPQHF.

J is TRBJ2-7 and V is TRBV7-9; no clear D. This CDR3 spans 11 amino acids. The V gene lost 4 bases and the J gene lost 2 bases, with 3 bases spanning the gap. Germline CDR1 reads SEHNR; CDR2 reads FQNEAQ (reference sequence). The CDR3 loop is CASSSTYEQYF. CDR3 nucleotide sequence: TGTGCCAGCAGCTCCACCTACGAGCAGTACTTC.

V gene TRBV10-3 combines with J gene TRBJ2-1, with 7 nucleotides matching TRBD1. V was pared by 5 bases and J by 3 bases, with 4 bases of the junction left unmatched. The germline V gene encodes CDR1 ENHRY and CDR2 SYGVKD. This CDR3 comprises 14 residues. The CDR3 nucleotides are TGTGCCATCAGTAGCCAGGGGGTCTACAATGAGCAGTTCTTC. It translates to CAISSQGVYNEQFF.